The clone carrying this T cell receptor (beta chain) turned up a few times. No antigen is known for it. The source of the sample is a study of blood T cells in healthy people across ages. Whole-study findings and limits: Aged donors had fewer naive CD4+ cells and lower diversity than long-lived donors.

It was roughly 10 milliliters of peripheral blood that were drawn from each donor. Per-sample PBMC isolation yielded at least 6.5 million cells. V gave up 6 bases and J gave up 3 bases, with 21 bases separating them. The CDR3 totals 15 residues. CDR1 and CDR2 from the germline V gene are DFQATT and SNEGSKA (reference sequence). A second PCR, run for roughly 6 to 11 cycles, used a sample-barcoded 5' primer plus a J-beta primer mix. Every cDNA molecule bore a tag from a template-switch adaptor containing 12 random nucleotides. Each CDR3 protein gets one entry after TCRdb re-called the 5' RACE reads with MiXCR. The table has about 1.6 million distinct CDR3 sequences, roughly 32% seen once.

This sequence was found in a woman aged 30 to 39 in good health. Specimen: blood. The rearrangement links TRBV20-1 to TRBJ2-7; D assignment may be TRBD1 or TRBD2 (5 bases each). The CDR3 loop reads CSARSTGTTLYEQYF. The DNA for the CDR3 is TGCAGTGCGAGATCTACTGGGACCACACTCTACGAGCAGTACTTC.